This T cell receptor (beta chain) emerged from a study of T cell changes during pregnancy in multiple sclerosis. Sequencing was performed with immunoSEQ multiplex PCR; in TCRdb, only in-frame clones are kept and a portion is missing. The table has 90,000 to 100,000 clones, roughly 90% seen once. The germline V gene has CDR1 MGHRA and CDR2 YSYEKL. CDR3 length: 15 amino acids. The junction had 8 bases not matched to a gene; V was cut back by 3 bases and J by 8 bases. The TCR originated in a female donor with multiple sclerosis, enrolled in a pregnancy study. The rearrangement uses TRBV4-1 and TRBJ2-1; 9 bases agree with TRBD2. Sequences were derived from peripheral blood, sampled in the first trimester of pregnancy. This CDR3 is CASSHGREGRYEQFF. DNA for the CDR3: TGCGCCAGCAGCCATGGGCGGGAGGGCCGGTATGAGCAGTTCTTC.